Listed here are 29 T cell receptor beta chains from one sample, sequenced in a study of CD8 T cells in ankylosing spondylitis (dated by TCRdb to the late 2010s). The method was 5' RACE. Sequencing relied on an Illumina HiSeq 2500. TCRdb trimmed the raw reads at Q25, called clones with MiXCR and kept productive beta chains. Here each entry gathers all rows of one CDR3 protein and keeps the most common genes and DNA. The sample table lists about 240,000 distinct CDR3 sequences, about 10% of them with a count of one. The ten largest clones capture 2.6% of the sample. Sequenced sample: blood, either unsorted or a sorted T cell fraction (not recorded which). The receptor set was obtained from a male donor with ankylosing spondylitis or in good health (not recorded which).

This chain connects TRBV20-1 to TRBJ2-1; 12 bases fit TRBD2. This CDR3 is 15 amino acids long. V trimming: 5 bases; J trimming: 3 bases; junction bases outside the gene matches: 5. Germline V gene data show CDR1 as DFQATT and CDR2 as SNEGSKA (reference sequence). CDR3 DNA sequence: TGCAGTGCTGGACGGACTAGCGGGATCTACAATGAGCAGTTCTTC. Translating it yields CSAGRTSGIYNEQFF.

This clonotype was seen many times. The V and J genes are TRBV15 and TRBJ1-3, with D perhaps TRBD1 (5 bases). The V and J ends lost 5 bases and 0 bases respectively, with 11 bases between them. Per the germline V gene, CDR1 is LNHNV and CDR2 is YYDKDF (reference sequence). The length of the CDR3 is 15 residues. This CDR3 is CATSVSRDSGNTIYF. DNA of the CDR3: TGTGCCACCAGCGTCTCCAGGGACTCTGGAAACACCATATATTTT.

This clonotype was seen a handful of times. The rearrangement links TRBV5-4 to TRBJ1-2; TRBD1 agrees at 9 bases. The V segment lost 0 bases and the J segment 7 bases; nucleotides outside the gene matches: 4. The CDR3 runs to 14 residues. The V gene's germline CDR1 is SGHNT and CDR2 YYREEE (reference sequence). CDR3 residues: CASSLEDRGGGYTF. DNA of the CDR3: TGTGCCAGCAGCTTGGAGGACAGGGGAGGTGGCTACACCTTC.

There are many counts of this clonotype. The rearrangement uses TRBV12-3 or TRBV12-4 and TRBJ1-1; 9 positions match TRBD1. The CDR3 covers 12 residues. Losses at the gene ends were 6 bases for V and 7 bases for J; bases not matched to a gene: 3. DNA of the CDR3: TGTGCCAGCAGCAAGGGACAGGGTGAAGCTTTCTTT. Protein product: CASSKGQGEAFF.

This clonotype appeared many times. The V call is TRBV20-1, the J call TRBJ1-5; no firm D call. Germline CDR1 DFQATT, CDR2 SNEGSKA (reference sequence). CDR3 length: 16 amino acids. The germline V and J ends were trimmed by 0 bases and 2 bases, with 14 bases remaining between them. CDR3 residues: CSARDGWGEGNQPQHF. The CDR3, as DNA: TGCAGTGCTAGAGATGGCTGGGGTGAAGGCAATCAGCCCCAGCATTTT.

The chain joins TRBV6-5 to TRBJ2-7, with a weak D call TRBD1 (6 bases). Germline CDR1 reads MNHEY; CDR2 reads SVGAGI. Trimming pared 4 bases from V and 5 bases from J, leaving 12 bases between. This CDR3 is 13 amino acids long. The CDR3 DNA follows: TGTGCCAGCAGTTCGGACAGTAGGAACGAGCAGTACTTC. Its translation is CASSSDSRNEQYF.

This clonotype was seen a handful of times. The genes are TRBV2 and TRBJ2-5; tentatively, D is TRBD2 (6 bases). The CDR3 has 13 residues. In germline, CDR1 is SNHLY, CDR2 FYNNEI. The V end was cut by 6 bases, the J end by 3 bases, with 11 bases between. For the CDR3, the DNA is TGTGCCAGCAGGGCTAGCGCGAAAGAGACCCAGTACTTC. Translating gives CASRASAKETQYF. The variable domain in full, completed from reference TRBV2 and TRBJ2-5, reads EPEVTQTPSHQVTQMGQEVILRCVPISNHLYFYWYRQILGQKVEFLVSFYNNEISEKSEIFDDQFSVERPDGSNFTLKIRSTKLEDSAMYFCASRASAKETQYFGPGTRLLVL.

This clonotype was counted at least ten times. V is TRBV20-1 and J is TRBJ2-7; 8 nucleotides match TRBD1. J was trimmed by 5 bases and V by 3 bases; bases with no gene match: 9. The germline CDR1 and CDR2 sequences are DFQATT and SNEGSKA (reference sequence). The CDR3 runs to 14 residues. The CDR3 loop reads CSASGAGQGNEQYF. In DNA form, the CDR3 reads TGCAGTGCTAGTGGTGCCGGACAGGGAAACGAGCAGTACTTC.

The chain has TRBV27 and TRBJ2-5; D remains unclear. Germline CDR1 and CDR2: MNHEY and SMNVEV (reference sequence). Trimming removed 8 bases at V and 0 bases at J, with 10 bases between. This CDR3 is built from 13 residues. The CDR3 bases are TGTGCCAGCGGGTCCACCCACCAAGAGACCCAGTACTTC. Amino acid sequence: CASGSTHQETQYF.

Notes on this clonotype: A much larger clone is a single base away; this may be a read error. This sequence joins TRBV7-9 and TRBJ2-3, with D possibly TRBD1 on 6 matching bases. The germline V gene encodes CDR1 SEHNR and CDR2 FQNEAQ (reference sequence). The CDR3 spans 16 residues. Here the CDR3 reads CASSSQGIEATDAQYF. The CDR3 DNA sequence: TGTGCCAGCAGCTCACAGGGAATCGAGGCGACAGATGCGCAGTATTTT.

This clonotype was seen repeatedly, ten times or more. This chain joins TRBV12-3 or TRBV12-4 and TRBJ2-1, with 12 positions matching TRBD1. The CDR3 has 18 amino acids. Trimming cost V 7 bases and J 1 base; bases outside gene matches: 11. The CDR3 region has the DNA TGTGCCAGCACCCTGGGGACAGGGGGCATAGGATCCTACAATGAGCAGTTCTTC. It is translated as CASTLGTGGIGSYNEQFF.

This clonotype was seen at least ten times. The chain carries TRBV5-1 and TRBJ2-5; TRBD2 matches at 8 bases. The germline gives CDR1 SGHRS, CDR2 YFSETQ. The CDR3 sequence is 16 residues long. J gave up 2 bases and V 2 bases, and 8 bases lay outside the gene matches. The CDR3: CASSLLSAGAQETQYF. In nucleotides, the CDR3 is TGCGCCAGCAGCTTACTCTCAGCGGGGGCACAAGAGACCCAGTACTTC.

This clonotype was seen many times. The V call is TRBV7-9, the J call TRBJ2-2, with unresolved D. The V gene's germline CDR1 is SEHNR and CDR2 FQNEAQ (reference sequence). V was shortened by 5 bases and J by 5 bases, with 9 bases between the two germline ends. This CDR3 contains 13 residues. CDR3 amino acids: CASSTTETGELFF. The DNA for the CDR3 is TGTGCCAGCAGCACAACGGAGACCGGGGAGCTGTTTTTT.

This clonotype was detected ten times or more. The chain has TRBV6-1 and TRBJ1-4; D is unresolved. The CDR3 is 14 residues long. Germline V gives CDR1 MNHNS, CDR2 SASEGT. V lost 3 bases and J 6 bases, leaving 11 bases between the germline ends. The CDR3 nucleotides read TGTGCCAGCAGTGAGCGGACGGACGATGAAAAACTGTTTTTT. Amino acids: CASSERTDDEKLFF.

The CDR3 DNA is TGCAGTGCCCCCGGGACTTTCCCCGATGAGCAGTTCTTC. Its protein product is CSAPGTFPDEQFF. The chain couples TRBV20-1 to TRBJ2-1; TRBD2 is a possible D gene (6 bases). Between the trimmed V and J ends, which lost 6 bases and 8 bases, there was a span of 17 bases. The CDR3 loop spans 13 amino acids. Germline lookup yields CDR1 DFQATT and CDR2 SNEGSKA (reference sequence).

In its sample, this clonotype was seen many times. The chain joins TRBV6-5 to TRBJ2-7; the D gene could be TRBD1 or TRBD2 (5 bases each). The V end lost 5 bases, the J end lost 4 bases, and 9 bases lay between the germline ends. In germline, CDR1 is MNHEY, CDR2 SVGAGI. This CDR3 spans 12 amino acids. The CDR3 DNA follows: TGTGCCAGCAGTAGGGGCGGGTACGAGCAGTACTTC. This gives the protein CASSRGGYEQYF.

The gene calls are TRBV3-1 and TRBJ2-3; D is ambiguous. V shed 2 bases and J shed 3 bases, with 6 bases lying between them. Germline V gene data show CDR1 as LGHDT and CDR2 as YNNKEL (reference sequence). This CDR3 region has 13 residues. CDR3 sequence: CASSQFRTDTQYF. The CDR3, as DNA: TGTGCCAGCAGCCAATTCCGGACAGATACGCAGTATTTT.

This clonotype was observed a handful of times. V gene TRBV13 combines with J gene TRBJ2-1, with unresolved D. CDR1 and CDR2 (germline): PRHDT, FYEKMQ (reference sequence). The CDR3 covers 12 residues. V shed 4 bases and J shed 7 bases, with 8 bases lying between them. CDR3 DNA: TGTGCCAGCAGCTCGGTAAGAAATGAGCAGTTCTTC. Amino acid sequence: CASSSVRNEQFF. Variable domain in full (rest from reference TRBV13 and TRBJ2-1): AAGVIQSPRHLIKEKRETATLKCYPIPRHDTVYWYQQGPGQDPQFLISFYEKMQSDKGSIPDRFSAQQFSDYHSELNMSSLELGDSALYFCASSSVRNEQFFGPGTRLTVL.

V usage is TRBV7-2 and J usage is TRBJ1-2, with D possibly being TRBD1 (5 bases). The ends were cut back, 1 base at V and 5 bases at J, with 11 bases in the middle. CDR1 is SGHTA and CDR2 is FQGNSA in the germline V gene. This CDR3 is built from 14 residues. The CDR3 DNA sequence: TGTGCCAGCAGCTTAGAGGGACGCCGATATGGCTACACCTTC. It encodes CASSLEGRRYGYTF.

This clonotype has a count of ten or more. The chain is built from TRBV28 and TRBJ2-7; TRBD2 aligns across 9 bases. Germline V lookup: CDR1 MDHEN, CDR2 SYDVKM. CDR3 size: 14 residues. V trimming: 5 bases; J trimming: 4 bases; junction bases outside the gene matches: 6. The CDR3 region is CASSPPTSGYEQYF. Here the CDR3 DNA reads TGTGCCAGCAGTCCTCCGACTAGCGGTTACGAGCAGTACTTC.

Ten or more counts support this clonotype. V usage is TRBV6-1 and J usage is TRBJ1-1; 9 bases fit TRBD1. CDR3 length: 14 amino acids. CDR1 is MNHNS, CDR2 SASEGT, per germline. V shed 7 bases and J 5 bases; nucleotides not matched to a gene: 8. The CDR3 region is CASILQGAGTEAFF. The CDR3 nucleotides are TGTGCCAGCATCCTACAGGGGGCCGGGACTGAAGCTTTCTTT.

This clonotype appeared many times. CDR3 bases: TGCGCCAGCAGCTTGGCCCAGGGAGCCTACGAGCAGTACTTC. Amino acids: CASSLAQGAYEQYF. The genes are TRBV5-1 and TRBJ2-7; D may match TRBD1 or TRBD2 (5 bases each). The ends were cut back, 0 bases at V and 2 bases at J, with 9 bases in the middle. Germline V gives CDR1 SGHRS, CDR2 YFSETQ. The CDR3 consists of 14 residues.

In this sample, this clonotype turned up many times. The V and J genes are TRBV6-1 and TRBJ2-7; D is undetermined. Germline loops: CDR1 MNHNS, CDR2 SASEGT. The CDR3 is made up of 12 amino acids. V dropped 4 bases and J dropped 5 bases, with 9 bases sitting between them. The CDR3 here is CASSVQSHEQYF. The CDR3 DNA sequence: TGTGCCAGCAGTGTACAGAGTCACGAGCAGTACTTC.

This clonotype was recorded at least ten times. CDR3 DNA sequence: TGCAGCGTCGTCAGGGGGCTGAACTATGGCTACACCTTC. Translated, it gives CSVVRGLNYGYTF. The chain has TRBV29-1 and TRBJ1-2; 8 nucleotides match TRBD1. Germline V gene data show CDR1 as SQVTM and CDR2 as ANQGSEA. The ends lost 6 bases at V and 2 bases at J; junction bases unmatched: 5. The CDR3 covers 13 residues.

This clonotype has a handful of counts. The chain is built from TRBV7-9 and TRBJ2-1; D might be TRBD2 (6 bases). The V end was cut by 5 bases, the J end by 0 bases, with 8 bases between. The V gene's germline CDR1 is SEHNR and CDR2 FQNEAQ (reference sequence). The CDR3 has 14 residues. The CDR3 DNA reads as TGTGCCAGCAGCGCGGGGACCTCCTACAATGAGCAGTTCTTC. It encodes CASSAGTSYNEQFF.

This clonotype was counted many times. The rearrangement uses TRBV10-3 and TRBJ2-7, with TRBD2 matching over 7 bases. The CDR3 totals 13 residues. J lost 4 bases, V lost 0 bases, and 0 bases had no gene match. Looked up from germline, CDR1 is ENHRY and CDR2 is SYGVKD. CDR3 amino acids: CAISESGGYEQYF. The CDR3 DNA reads as TGTGCCATCAGTGAGTCGGGAGGGTACGAGCAGTACTTC.

In this sample, this clonotype turned up many times. The chain couples TRBV7-8 to TRBJ2-5; D ambiguous. The V end was cut by 3 bases, the J end by 0 bases, with 11 bases between. The CDR3 is 15 residues long. Per the germline V gene, CDR1 is SGHVS and CDR2 is FQNEAQ. The CDR3 loop reads CASSLLVGNQETQYF. The CDR3 DNA is TGTGCCAGCAGCTTGCTCGTCGGTAACCAAGAGACCCAGTACTTC. The full variable domain, rest sourced from reference TRBV7-8 and TRBJ2-5, is GAGVSQSPRYKVAKRGQDVALRCDPISGHVSLFWYQQALGQGPEFLTYFQNEAQLDKSGLPSDRFFAERPEGSVSTLKIQRTQQEDSAVYLCASSLLVGNQETQYFGPGTRLLVL.

This clonotype was recorded many times. This sequence joins TRBV29-1 and TRBJ2-7; perhaps TRBD1 as D (5 bases). The CDR3 is 14 amino acids. Germline CDR1 and CDR2: SQVTM and ANQGSEA. The V end was cut by 0 bases, the J end by 1 base, with 10 bases between. The CDR3 loop is CSVEDRVGSYEQYF. CDR3 coding DNA: TGCAGCGTTGAAGACAGGGTAGGGTCCTACGAGCAGTACTTC.

This clonotype was observed at least ten times. The CDR3 sequence: CASSPAGQLTSGNTIYF. The CDR3 region has the DNA TGTGCCAGCAGCCCTGCGGGACAGCTGACCTCTGGAAACACCATATATTTT. The genes are TRBV27 and TRBJ1-3; 7 nucleotides match TRBD1. After removal of 6 bases from V and 0 bases from J, the junction contained 11 bases not matched to a gene. Germline CDR1 and CDR2: MNHEY and SMNVEV (reference sequence). The CDR3 totals 17 residues.